The 23 T cell receptor beta chains in this list originate from one sample, sequenced in a study of blood T cell repertoires in COVID-19. Assay used: immunoSEQ multiplex PCR; TCRdb lists only in-frame clones, some missing. The sample includes 160,000 or so clones, roughly 87% of them seen just once. Sample: PBMCs or T cells enriched from blood (not recorded which). These receptors were obtained from a human donor with acute COVID-19. The donor label of this sample is uncertain.

This clone occurred a few times. This rearrangement joins TRBV18 to TRBJ2-2; possible D gene TRBD1, 6 bases. V gave up 6 bases and J gave up 1 base, with 12 bases separating them. From germline, CDR1 is KGHSH and CDR2 LQKENI. The CDR3 totals 15 residues. The CDR3 nucleotides read TGTGCCAGCTCTCCCCGGACAGAGAACACCGGGGAGCTGTTTTTT. This translates into CASSPRTENTGELFF.

J is TRBJ2-7 and V is TRBV30; D is uncertain. The germline V gene encodes CDR1 GTSNPN and CDR2 SVGIG (reference sequence). The CDR3 runs to 13 residues. V lost 3 bases and J 4 bases, leaving 13 bases between the germline ends. CDR3 residues: CAWRGMGRYEQYF. CDR3 bases: TGTGCCTGGAGAGGTATGGGCCGGTACGAGCAGTACTTC.

V gene TRBV7-8 combines with J gene TRBJ2-1; perhaps TRBD2 as D (5 bases). The CDR3 covers 12 residues. Germline V gene lookup returns CDR1 SGHVS and CDR2 FQNEAQ. Trimming left V 5 bases short and J 12 bases short, with 14 bases between. This chain's CDR3 is CASSPGTIGQFF. CDR3 bases: TGTGCCAGCAGCCCGGGAACTATAGGGCAGTTCTTC.

V usage is TRBV24-1 and J usage is TRBJ2-6; perhaps TRBD2 as D (6 bases). This CDR3 has 15 residues. Trimming cost V 9 bases and J 0 bases, with 11 bases left between them. Looked up from germline, CDR1 is KGHDR and CDR2 is SFDVKD. CDR3 region: CATPGGNSGANVLTF. CDR3 bases: TGTGCCACCCCCGGAGGGAACTCTGGGGCCAACGTCCTGACTTTC.

This clone occurred many times. J is TRBJ1-2 and V is TRBV2, with TRBD1 as a possible D gene (6 bases). The germline V and J ends were trimmed by 7 bases and 8 bases, with 20 bases remaining between them. From germline, CDR1 is SNHLY and CDR2 FYNNEI. This CDR3 has 14 amino acids. This CDR3 is CASTRRGSGDGYTF. The CDR3 region has the DNA TGTGCCAGCACCCGAAGGGGGTCAGGGGACGGCTACACCTTC.

The gene calls are TRBV6-4 and TRBJ2-3; D is possibly TRBD2 (6 bases). V dropped 6 bases and J dropped 2 bases, with 9 bases sitting between them. The CDR3 spans 13 residues. CDR1 is MRHNA and CDR2 is SNTAGT in the germline V gene. In DNA, the CDR3 is TGTGCCAGCAGCGGAGGGGCCACAGATACGCAGTATTTT. It codes for CASSGGATDTQYF.

This chain joins TRBV7-2 and TRBJ1-4; the match to TRBD1 covers 7 bases. Germline CDR1 is SGHTA and CDR2 is FQGNSA. V gave up 4 bases and J gave up 8 bases; unmatched junction bases: 7. The CDR3 consists of 14 residues. CDR3 in DNA: TGTGCCAGCAGCTCCACAGGGGACCGAGAAAAACTGTTTTTT. Protein product: CASSSTGDREKLFF.

The chain uses TRBV7-9 and TRBJ1-2; no definite D call. Deletions cut 0 bases from V and 2 bases from J, with 7 bases between. The CDR3 sequence is 14 residues long. Germline-derived CDR1 and CDR2 are SEHNR and FQNEAQ (reference sequence). The CDR3 coding sequence is TGTGCCAGCAGCTTAGCTCCCAAAAACTATGGCTACACCTTC. Amino acids: CASSLAPKNYGYTF.

The chain recombines TRBV5-1 with TRBJ1-1; D gene ambiguous. The CDR3 is 15 residues long. Germline CDR1 reads SGHRS; CDR2 reads YFSETQ. Deletions cut 4 bases from V and 0 bases from J, with 13 bases between. The CDR3 region is CASSPNEPMNTEAFF. CDR3 in DNA: TGCGCCAGCAGCCCAAACGAGCCAATGAACACTGAAGCTTTCTTT.

This rearrangement joins TRBV18 to TRBJ2-7; D gene unclear. This CDR3 is built from 13 residues. Between the trimmed V and J ends, which lost 0 bases and 4 bases, there was a span of 7 bases. In germline, CDR1 is KGHSH, CDR2 LQKENI. CDR3 bases: TGTGCCAGCTCACCACCTCTACAGTACGAGCAGTACTTC. It codes for CASSPPLQYEQYF.

The V and J genes are TRBV6-2 or TRBV6-3 and TRBJ2-7, with D unclear. The germline V and J ends were trimmed by 2 bases and 1 base, with 6 bases remaining between them. This CDR3 contains 13 residues. From germline, CDR1 is MNHEY and CDR2 SVGEGT. In DNA, the CDR3 is TGTGCCAGCAGTTACGCGCGATCCTACGAGCAGTACTTC. It encodes CASSYARSYEQYF.

The chain employs TRBV6-5 and TRBJ2-7, with 9 bases identical to TRBD2. CDR3 length: 14 amino acids. Germline V CDR1 and CDR2: MNHEY, SVGAGI. The ends lost 7 bases at V and 3 bases at J; junction bases unmatched: 7. As DNA, the CDR3 is TGTGCCAGCACCCGACTAGCGGTGGGCTACGAGCAGTACTTC. It translates to CASTRLAVGYEQYF.

The chain joins TRBV25-1 to TRBJ2-3; TRBD2 is a possible D gene (7 bases). Germline CDR1 MGHDK, CDR2 SYGVNS. Trimming removed 0 bases from V and 5 bases from J, with 15 bases in between. The CDR3 loop spans 16 amino acids. CDR3 in amino acids: CASSEYTGGFGDTQYF. The DNA for the CDR3 is TGTGCCAGCAGTGAATATACGGGGGGCTTCGGAGATACGCAGTATTTT.

In this sample, this clone turned up a few times. The V gene is TRBV6-5, the J gene TRBJ2-1; possibly TRBD2 for D (5 bases). The V gene's germline CDR1 is MNHEY and CDR2 SVGAGI. The CDR3 spans 14 residues. V was clipped by 6 bases and J by 4 bases, with 13 bases between them. The CDR3 loop reads CASREGYDYNEQFF. CDR3 in DNA: TGTGCCAGCAGAGAGGGATACGATTACAATGAGCAGTTCTTC.

The V gene is TRBV3-1 (or the pseudogene TRBV3-2), the J gene TRBJ2-5; D is perhaps TRBD2 (5 bases). Germline V gene sequence: CDR1 LGHDT, CDR2 YNNKEL (reference sequence). The CDR3 has 14 residues. Trimming removed 0 bases at V and 4 bases at J, with 9 bases between. For the CDR3, the DNA is TGTGCCAGCAGCCAAGACCGACGGGGAGAGACCCAGTACTTC. Amino acids: CASSQDRRGETQYF.

In its sample, this clone was seen once. The chain joins TRBV5-5 to TRBJ2-7; maybe TRBD2 (6 bases). The V gene's germline CDR1 is SGHKS and CDR2 YYEKEE (reference sequence). The V end was cut by 0 bases, the J end by 0 bases, with 10 bases between. This CDR3 has 15 residues. The DNA for the CDR3 is TGTGCCAGCAGCTTGGGCGGGACGTACTCCTACGAGCAGTACTTC. This codes for CASSLGGTYSYEQYF.

The chain couples TRBV6-5 to TRBJ2-5; 13 bases are shared with TRBD2. The length of the CDR3 is 14 residues. Germline CDR1 reads MNHEY; CDR2 reads SVGAGI. V dropped 7 bases and J dropped 4; count of bases not matched to a gene: 3. CDR3 nucleotides: TGTGCCAGCACCAGACTAGCGGGGGGAGAGACCCAGTACTTC. Amino acid sequence: CASTRLAGGETQYF.

This chain uses TRBV2 with TRBJ2-5; 7 bases map to TRBD1. The J segment lost 5 bases and the V segment lost 6 bases, leaving 6 bases of the junction unmatched. The germline gives CDR1 SNHLY, CDR2 FYNNEI. CDR3 length: 13 amino acids. CDR3 DNA sequence: TGTGCCAGCAGCCCAGGGGGAGAGGAGACCCAGTACTTC. Protein: CASSPGGEETQYF.

The chain is built from TRBV5-1 and TRBJ2-3, with TRBD1 identical over 9 bases. V shed 3 bases and J 4 bases; nucleotides not matched to a gene: 15. CDR3 size: 18 residues. The germline CDR1 and CDR2 sequences are SGHRS and YFSETQ. For the CDR3, the DNA is TGCGCCAGCAGCTATCTCGTTGCATCGAGACAGGGGGCAGATACGCAGTATTTT. Amino acids: CASSYLVASRQGADTQYF.

The V gene is TRBV2, the J gene TRBJ1-4; maybe TRBD1 (5 bases). Trimming removed 5 bases from V and 7 bases from J, with 14 bases in between. The CDR3 consists of 14 residues. Germline CDR1 and CDR2: SNHLY and FYNNEI. Here the CDR3 reads CASSSLPGGEKLFF. The DNA of the CDR3 is TGTGCCAGCAGTTCGCTCCCCGGGGGTGAAAAACTGTTTTTT.

CDR3 in amino acids: CASSLRRRRGNTEAFF. The CDR3 DNA sequence: TGTGCCAGCAGCTTAAGACGTCGCAGGGGGAACACTGAAGCTTTCTTT. The chain joins TRBV7-9 to TRBJ1-1, with a tentative D call TRBD1 (6 bases). The CDR3 is made up of 16 amino acids. The germline gives CDR1 SEHNR, CDR2 FQNEAQ (reference sequence). The V end was cut by 2 bases, the J end by 1 base, with 14 bases between.

V gene TRBV12-2 combines with J gene TRBJ1-3; the tabulated D call, TRBD1, remains unverified against the DNA. TRBV12-2 constitutes a pseudogene. The length of the CDR3 is 15 residues. The CDR3 DNA sequence: TGTGCAAGTCGCTTTCGACAGTCTCGACGGGACACCATATATTTT. As protein: CASRFRQSRRDTIYF.

The genes are TRBV7-9 and TRBJ2-3; TRBD1 aligns across 7 bases. Trimming took 2 bases from V and 0 from J; bases not matched to a gene: 8. Per the germline V gene, CDR1 is SEHNR and CDR2 is FQNEAQ (reference sequence). The CDR3 extends over 17 amino acids. The CDR3 is CASSLRRQGRSTDTQYF. The CDR3 DNA follows: TGTGCCAGCAGCTTAAGGAGACAGGGTAGGAGCACAGATACGCAGTATTTT.